In this sample, the clone carrying this T cell receptor (beta chain) turned up once. Its specificity is unknown. The sample belongs to a study of T cell responses to AZD1222 COVID-19 vaccine. Study-level findings and limits: White British donors predominated, females outnumbered males, and clonal diversity was possibly underestimated. Reports say nearly half of spike-specific TCRs go after unmutated variant regions.

Germline V gene sequence: CDR1 DFQATT, CDR2 SNEGSKA (reference sequence). Trimming took 3 bases from V and 2 from J, leaving 8 bases between them. The CDR3 is 12 residues long. Sequencing used immunoSEQ multiplex PCR; TCRdb keeps in-frame clones, though not all of them. Of about 84,000 clones in the sample, approximately 83% were seen once. The material sequenced was peripheral blood, taken 28 days after the second AZD1222 dose. The sequence derives from an adult who received the AZD1222 COVID-19 vaccine. The rearrangement links TRBV20-1 to TRBJ2-7; the D is unclear. The CDR3 region is CSASAQTYEQYF. CDR3 in DNA: TGCAGTGCTAGTGCCCAGACCTACGAGCAGTACTTC.